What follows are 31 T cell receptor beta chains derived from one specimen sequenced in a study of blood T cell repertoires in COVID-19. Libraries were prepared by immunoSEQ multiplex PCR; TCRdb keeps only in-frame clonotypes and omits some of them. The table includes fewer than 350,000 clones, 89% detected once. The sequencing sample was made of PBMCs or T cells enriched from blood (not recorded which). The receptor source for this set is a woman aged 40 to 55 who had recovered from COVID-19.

The DNA of the CDR3 is TGTGCCAGCAGCTTGGGACTAGCGGGGGGGTTTTACGAGCAGTACTTC. This encodes CASSLGLAGGFYEQYF. This chain uses TRBV7-2 with TRBJ2-7, with 16 nucleotides matching TRBD2. From germline, CDR1 is SGHTA and CDR2 FQGNSA. V lost 3 bases and J lost 4; bases outside the gene matches: 3. This CDR3 comprises 16 residues.

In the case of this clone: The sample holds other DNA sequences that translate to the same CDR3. CDR3 in DNA: TGTGCCAGTAGTATACGGGGGGGAGGCTACGAGCAGTACTTC. Translated, it gives CASSIRGGGYEQYF. The chain is built from TRBV19 and TRBJ2-7, with 8 bases fitting TRBD2. This CDR3 is built from 14 residues. CDR1 is LNHDA, CDR2 SQIVND, per germline (reference sequence). V trimming: 2 bases; J trimming: 3 bases; junction bases outside the gene matches: 3.

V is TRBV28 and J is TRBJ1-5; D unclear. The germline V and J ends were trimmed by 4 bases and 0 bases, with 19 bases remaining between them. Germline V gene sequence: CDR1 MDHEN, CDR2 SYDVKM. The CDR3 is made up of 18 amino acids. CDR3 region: CASSSEDPVLYSNQPQHF. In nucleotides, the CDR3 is TGTGCCAGCAGTTCGGAGGACCCGGTGTTGTATAGCAATCAGCCCCAGCATTTT.

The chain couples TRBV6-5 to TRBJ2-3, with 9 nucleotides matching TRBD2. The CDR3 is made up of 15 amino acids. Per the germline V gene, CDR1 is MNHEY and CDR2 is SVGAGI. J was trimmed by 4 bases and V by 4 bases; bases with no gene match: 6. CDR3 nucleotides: TGTGCCAGCAGTTTCGGCGGGAGGGCCCCAGATACGCAGTATTTT. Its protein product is CASSFGGRAPDTQYF.

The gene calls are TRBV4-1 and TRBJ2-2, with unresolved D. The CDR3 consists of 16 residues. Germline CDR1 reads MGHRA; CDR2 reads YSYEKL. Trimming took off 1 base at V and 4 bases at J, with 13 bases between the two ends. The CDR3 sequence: CASSQGPPVFTGELFF. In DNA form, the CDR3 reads TGCGCCAGCAGCCAAGGGCCGCCAGTATTCACCGGGGAGCTGTTTTTT.

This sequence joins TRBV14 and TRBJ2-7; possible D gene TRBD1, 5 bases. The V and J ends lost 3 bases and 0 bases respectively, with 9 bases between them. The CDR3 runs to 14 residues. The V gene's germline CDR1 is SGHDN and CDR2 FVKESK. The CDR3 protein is CASSHLTDSYEQYF. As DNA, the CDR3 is TGTGCCAGCAGCCACCTGACAGACTCCTACGAGCAGTACTTC. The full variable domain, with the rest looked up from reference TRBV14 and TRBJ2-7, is EAGVTQFPSHSVIEKGQTVTLRCDPISGHDNLYWYRRVMGKEIKFLLHFVKESKQDESGMPNNRFLAERTGGTYSTLKVQPAELEDSGVYFCASSHLTDSYEQYFGPGTRLTVT.

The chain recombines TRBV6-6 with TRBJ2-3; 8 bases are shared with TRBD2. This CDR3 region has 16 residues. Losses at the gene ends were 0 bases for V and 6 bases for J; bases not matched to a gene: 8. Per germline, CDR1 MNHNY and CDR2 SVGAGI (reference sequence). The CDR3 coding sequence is TGTGCCAGCAGTTACTCAACAGGACTAGCCCTGGATACGCAGTATTTT. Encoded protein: CASSYSTGLALDTQYF.

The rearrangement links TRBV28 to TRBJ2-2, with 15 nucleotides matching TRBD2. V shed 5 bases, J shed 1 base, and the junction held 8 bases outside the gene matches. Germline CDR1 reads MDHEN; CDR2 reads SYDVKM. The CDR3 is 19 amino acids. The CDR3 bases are TGTGCCAGCAGTATCCGGACTAGCGGGGGGGTCCGGAACACCGGGGAGCTGTTTTTT. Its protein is CASSIRTSGGVRNTGELFF.

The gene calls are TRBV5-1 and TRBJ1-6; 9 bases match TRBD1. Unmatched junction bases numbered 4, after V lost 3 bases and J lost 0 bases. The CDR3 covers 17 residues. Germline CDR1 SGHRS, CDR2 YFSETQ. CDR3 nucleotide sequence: TGCGCCAGCAGCTCCGGACAGGGGAGCTCCTATAATTCACCCCTCCACTTT. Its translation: CASSSGQGSSYNSPLHF. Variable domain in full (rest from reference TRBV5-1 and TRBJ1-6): KAGVTQTPRYLIKTRGQQVTLSCSPISGHRSVSWYQQTPGQGLQFLFEYFSETQRNKGNFPGRFSGRQFSNSRSEMNVSTLELGDSALYLCASSSGQGSSYNSPLHFGNGTRLTVT.

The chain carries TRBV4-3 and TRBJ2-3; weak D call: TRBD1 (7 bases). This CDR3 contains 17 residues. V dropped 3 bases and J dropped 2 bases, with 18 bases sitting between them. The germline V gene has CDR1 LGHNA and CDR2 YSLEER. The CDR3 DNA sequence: TGCGCCAGCAGCCAGTTTCTAGGGGGCGGGGACACAGATACGCAGTATTTT. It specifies CASSQFLGGGDTDTQYF.

The CDR3 coding sequence is TGCGCCAGCAGACTGGACACGGTGAACACCGGGGAGCTGTTTTTT. Its translation: CASRLDTVNTGELFF. The V gene is TRBV5-1, the J gene TRBJ2-2; D perhaps matches TRBD1 (5 bases). Germline V lookup: CDR1 SGHRS, CDR2 YFSETQ. Trimming cost V 5 bases and J 1 base, with 12 bases left between them. This CDR3 region has 15 residues.

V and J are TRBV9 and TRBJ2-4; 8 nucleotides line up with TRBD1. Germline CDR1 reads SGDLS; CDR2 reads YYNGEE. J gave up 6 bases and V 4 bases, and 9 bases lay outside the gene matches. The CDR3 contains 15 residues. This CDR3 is CASSNTGGLGNIQYF. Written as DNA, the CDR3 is TGTGCCAGCAGCAACACAGGGGGTTTAGGAAACATTCAGTACTTC.

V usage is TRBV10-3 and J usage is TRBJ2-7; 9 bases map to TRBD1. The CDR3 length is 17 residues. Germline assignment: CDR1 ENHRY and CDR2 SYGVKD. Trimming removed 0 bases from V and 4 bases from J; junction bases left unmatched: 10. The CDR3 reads CAISESASGTGSYEQYF. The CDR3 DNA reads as TGTGCCATCAGTGAGTCGGCCTCCGGGACAGGGTCATACGAGCAGTACTTC.

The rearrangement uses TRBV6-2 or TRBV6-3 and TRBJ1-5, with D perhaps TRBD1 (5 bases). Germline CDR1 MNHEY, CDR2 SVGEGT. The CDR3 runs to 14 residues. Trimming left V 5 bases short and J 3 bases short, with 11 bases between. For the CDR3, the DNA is TGTGCCAGCAGTGATCAGGGTCTCAATCAGCCCCAGCATTTT. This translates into CASSDQGLNQPQHF.

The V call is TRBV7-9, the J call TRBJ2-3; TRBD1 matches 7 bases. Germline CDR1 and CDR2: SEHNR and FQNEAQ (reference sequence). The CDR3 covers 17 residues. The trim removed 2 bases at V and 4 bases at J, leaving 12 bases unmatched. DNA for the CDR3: TGTGCCAGCAGCTTAATGTTGAGACAGGGATCACCAGATACGCAGTATTTT. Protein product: CASSLMLRQGSPDTQYF.

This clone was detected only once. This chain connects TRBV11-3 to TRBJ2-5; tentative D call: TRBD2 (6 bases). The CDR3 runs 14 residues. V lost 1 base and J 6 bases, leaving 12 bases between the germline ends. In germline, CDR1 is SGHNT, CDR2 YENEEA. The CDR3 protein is CASSLVGGGKTQYF. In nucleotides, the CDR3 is TGTGCCAGCAGCTTAGTTGGTGGAGGGAAGACCCAGTACTTC.

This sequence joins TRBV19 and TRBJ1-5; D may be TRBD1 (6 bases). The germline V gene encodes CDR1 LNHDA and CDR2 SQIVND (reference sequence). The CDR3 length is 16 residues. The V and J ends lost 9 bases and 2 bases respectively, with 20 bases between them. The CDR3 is CASNWGQGHGNQPQHF. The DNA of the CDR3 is TGTGCCAGCAATTGGGGGCAGGGGCATGGCAATCAGCCCCAGCATTTT. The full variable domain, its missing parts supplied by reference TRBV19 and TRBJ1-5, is DGGITQSPKYLFRKEGQNVTLSCEQNLNHDAMYWYRQDPGQGLRLIYYSQIVNDFQKGDIAEGYSVSREKKESFPLTVTSAQKNPTAFYLCASNWGQGHGNQPQHFGDGTRLSIL.

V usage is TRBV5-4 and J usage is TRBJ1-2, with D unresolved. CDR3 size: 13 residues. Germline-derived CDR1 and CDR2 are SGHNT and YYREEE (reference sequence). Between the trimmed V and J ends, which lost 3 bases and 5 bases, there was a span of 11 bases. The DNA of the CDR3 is TGTGCCAGCAGCTGGACCGGGGATTATGGCTACACCTTC. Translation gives CASSWTGDYGYTF.

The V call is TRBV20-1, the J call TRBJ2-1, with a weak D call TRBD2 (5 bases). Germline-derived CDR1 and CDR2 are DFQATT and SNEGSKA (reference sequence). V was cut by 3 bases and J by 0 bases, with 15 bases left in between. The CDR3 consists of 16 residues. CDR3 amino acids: CSASSRVGSSYNEQFF. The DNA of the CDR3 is TGCAGTGCTAGTTCCCGGGTGGGGAGCTCCTACAATGAGCAGTTCTTC.

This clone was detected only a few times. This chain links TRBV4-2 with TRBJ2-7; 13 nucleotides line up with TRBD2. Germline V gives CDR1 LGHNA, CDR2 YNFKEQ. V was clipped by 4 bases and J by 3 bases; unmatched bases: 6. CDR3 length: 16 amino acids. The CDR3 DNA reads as TGTGCCAGCAGCCCCGGACTAGCGGGAGTCATCTACGAGCAGTACTTC. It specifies CASSPGLAGVIYEQYF.

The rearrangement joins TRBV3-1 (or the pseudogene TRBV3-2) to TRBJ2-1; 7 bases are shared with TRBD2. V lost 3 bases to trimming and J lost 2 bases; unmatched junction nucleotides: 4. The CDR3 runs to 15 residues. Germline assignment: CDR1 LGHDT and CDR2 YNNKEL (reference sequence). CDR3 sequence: CASSHPSGPYNEQFF. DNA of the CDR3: TGTGCCAGCAGCCATCCTAGCGGACCCTACAATGAGCAGTTCTTC.

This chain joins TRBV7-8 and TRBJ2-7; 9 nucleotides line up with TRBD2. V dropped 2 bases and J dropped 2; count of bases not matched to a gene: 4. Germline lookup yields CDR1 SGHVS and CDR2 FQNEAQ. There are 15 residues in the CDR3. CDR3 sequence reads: CASSLRQRGAYEQYF. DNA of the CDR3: TGTGCCAGCAGCTTACGGCAGCGGGGGGCCTACGAGCAGTACTTC.

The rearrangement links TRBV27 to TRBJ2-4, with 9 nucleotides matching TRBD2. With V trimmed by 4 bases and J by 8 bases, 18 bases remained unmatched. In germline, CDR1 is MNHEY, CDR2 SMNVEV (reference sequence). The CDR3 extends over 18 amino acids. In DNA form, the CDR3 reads TGTGCCAGCAGTTCAACAACACGGCGGGGGGGCCTCATGGACATTCAGTACTTC. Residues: CASSSTTRRGGLMDIQYF.

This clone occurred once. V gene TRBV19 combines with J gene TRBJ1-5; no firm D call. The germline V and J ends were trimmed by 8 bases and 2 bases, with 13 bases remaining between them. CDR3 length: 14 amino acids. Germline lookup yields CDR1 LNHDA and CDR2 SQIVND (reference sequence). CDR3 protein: CASLTSSGNQPQHF. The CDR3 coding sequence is TGTGCCAGTTTAACCTCGTCGGGCAATCAGCCCCAGCATTTT.

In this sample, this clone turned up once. The CDR3 DNA is TGTGCCAGCAGCCAGCGACCGGGACAGCAGTACTTC. It translates to CASSQRPGQQYF. The gene calls are TRBV14 and TRBJ2-5, with 7 bases matching TRBD1. V lost 3 bases to trimming and J lost 11 bases; unmatched junction nucleotides: 6. This CDR3 is built from 12 residues. The V gene's germline CDR1 is SGHDN and CDR2 FVKESK.

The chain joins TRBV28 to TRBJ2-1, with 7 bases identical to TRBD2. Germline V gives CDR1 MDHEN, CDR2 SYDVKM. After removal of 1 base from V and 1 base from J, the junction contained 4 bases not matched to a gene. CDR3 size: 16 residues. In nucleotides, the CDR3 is TGTGCCAGCAGTTTATTGGCCGGGGGGTCCTACAATGAGCAGTTCTTC. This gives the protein CASSLLAGGSYNEQFF.

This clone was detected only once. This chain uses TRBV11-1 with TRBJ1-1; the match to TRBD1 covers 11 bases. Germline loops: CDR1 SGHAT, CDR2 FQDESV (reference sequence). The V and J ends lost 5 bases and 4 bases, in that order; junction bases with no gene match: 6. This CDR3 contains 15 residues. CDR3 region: CASSPPGTGGTEAFF. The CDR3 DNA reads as TGTGCCAGCAGCCCTCCCGGGACAGGGGGCACTGAAGCTTTCTTT.

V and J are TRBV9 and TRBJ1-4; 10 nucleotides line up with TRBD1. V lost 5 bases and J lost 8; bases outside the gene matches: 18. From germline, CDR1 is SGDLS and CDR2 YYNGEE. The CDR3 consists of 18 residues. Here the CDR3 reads CASSPTGQGRVGEEKLFF. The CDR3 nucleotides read TGTGCCAGCAGTCCGACGGGACAGGGGAGGGTTGGAGAAGAAAAACTGTTTTTT.

The CDR3 here is CSVDGGPNTDTQYF. CDR3 bases: TGCAGCGTTGATGGCGGTCCGAACACAGATACGCAGTATTTT. The chain uses TRBV29-1 and TRBJ2-3; no clear D gene. V was trimmed by 3 bases and J by 2 bases, leaving 12 bases between them. The CDR3 consists of 14 residues. Germline loops: CDR1 SQVTM, CDR2 ANQGSEA.

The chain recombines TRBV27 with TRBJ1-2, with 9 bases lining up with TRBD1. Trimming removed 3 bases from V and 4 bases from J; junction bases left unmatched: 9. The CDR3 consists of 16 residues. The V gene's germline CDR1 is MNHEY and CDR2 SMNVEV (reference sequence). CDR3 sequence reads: CASSFFSGTGLYGYTF. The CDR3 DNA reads TGTGCCAGCAGTTTTTTTAGTGGGACAGGGCTCTATGGCTACACCTTC.

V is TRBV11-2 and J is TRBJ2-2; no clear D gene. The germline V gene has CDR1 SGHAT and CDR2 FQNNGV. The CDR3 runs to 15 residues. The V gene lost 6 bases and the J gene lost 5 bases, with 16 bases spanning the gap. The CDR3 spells CASSPEDGWTGELFF. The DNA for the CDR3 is TGTGCCAGCAGTCCAGAGGATGGATGGACCGGGGAGCTGTTTTTT.